The clone carrying this T cell receptor beta chain was seen a few times. The antigen remains undetermined. MiXCR was run by TCRdb on the 5' RACE reads, yielding one entry per CDR3 protein. The data show fewer than 350,000 distinct CDR3 sequences, 3% to 4.5% seen once. This specimen comes from a study of T cells after yellow fever vaccination. Study details: Fractions low in cell number were prepared with SMART-Seq v4 Ultra Low Input.

CDR1 and CDR2 (germline): SGHRS, YFSETQ. The ends were cut back, 3 bases at V and 2 bases at J, with 10 bases in the middle. This CDR3 is 14 amino acids long. Study-wide results and caveats: Re-detected after boosting: most primary clones, 96% of CD4 and roughly 88% of CD8. The presence of abundant clonotypes contaminating from the bulk population was possible in FACS-sorted repertoires.

The sample here was PBMCs, taken on the day of the yellow fever booster vaccination. The clonotype originates from a man between 18 and 29 years old who received the YFV17D yellow fever vaccine. The chain uses TRBV5-1 and TRBJ2-3; D may be TRBD2 (6 bases). CDR3 sequence: CASSWTIPTDTQYF. CDR3 nucleotides: TGCGCCAGCAGCTGGACTATCCCCACAGATACGCAGTATTTT. The full variable domain, its missing parts supplied by reference TRBV5-1 and TRBJ2-3, is KAGVTQTPRYLIKTRGQQVTLSCSPISGHRSVSWYQQTPGQGLQFLFEYFSETQRNKGNFPGRFSGRQFSNSRSEMNVSTLELGDSALYLCASSWTIPTDTQYFGPGTRLTVL.